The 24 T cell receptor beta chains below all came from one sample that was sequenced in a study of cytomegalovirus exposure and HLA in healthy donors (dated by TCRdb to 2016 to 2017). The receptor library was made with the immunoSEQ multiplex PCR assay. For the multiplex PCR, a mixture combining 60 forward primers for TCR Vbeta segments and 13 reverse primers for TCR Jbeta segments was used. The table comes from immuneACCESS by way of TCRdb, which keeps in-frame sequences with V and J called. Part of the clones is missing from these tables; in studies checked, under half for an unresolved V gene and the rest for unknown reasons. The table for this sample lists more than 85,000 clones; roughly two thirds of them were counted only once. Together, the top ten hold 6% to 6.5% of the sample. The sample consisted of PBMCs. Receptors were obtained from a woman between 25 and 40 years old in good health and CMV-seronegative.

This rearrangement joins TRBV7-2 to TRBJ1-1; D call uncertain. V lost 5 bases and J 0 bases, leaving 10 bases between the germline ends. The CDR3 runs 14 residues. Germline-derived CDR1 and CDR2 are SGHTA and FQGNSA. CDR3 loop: CASSPQWLNTEAFF. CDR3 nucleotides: TGTGCCAGCAGCCCGCAGTGGCTGAACACTGAAGCTTTCTTT.

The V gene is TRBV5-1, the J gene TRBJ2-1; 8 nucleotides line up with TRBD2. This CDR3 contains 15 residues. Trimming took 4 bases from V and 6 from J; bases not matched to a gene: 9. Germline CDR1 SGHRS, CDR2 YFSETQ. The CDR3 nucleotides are TGCGCCAGCAGCCCGGCCGGGAGGGTAGTCAATGAGCAGTTCTTC. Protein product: CASSPAGRVVNEQFF.

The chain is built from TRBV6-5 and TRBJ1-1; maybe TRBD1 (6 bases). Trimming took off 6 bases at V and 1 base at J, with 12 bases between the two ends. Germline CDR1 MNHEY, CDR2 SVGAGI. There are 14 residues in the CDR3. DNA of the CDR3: TGTGCCAGCAGACCCCCGACAGGGAACACTGAAGCTTTCTTT. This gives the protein CASRPPTGNTEAFF.

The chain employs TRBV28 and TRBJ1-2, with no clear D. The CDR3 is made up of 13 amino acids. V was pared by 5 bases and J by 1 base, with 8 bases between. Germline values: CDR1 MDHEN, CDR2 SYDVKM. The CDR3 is CASSVLDNYGYTF. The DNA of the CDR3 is TGTGCCAGCAGTGTATTAGATAACTATGGCTACACCTTC.

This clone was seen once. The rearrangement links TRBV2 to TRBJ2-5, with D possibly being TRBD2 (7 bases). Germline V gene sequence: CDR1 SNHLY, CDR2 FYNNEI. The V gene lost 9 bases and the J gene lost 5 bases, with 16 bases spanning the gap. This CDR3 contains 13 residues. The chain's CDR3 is CASLRGGRETQYF. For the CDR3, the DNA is TGTGCCAGTCTGAGGGGGGGACGGGAGACCCAGTACTTC. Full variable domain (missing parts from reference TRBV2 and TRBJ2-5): EPEVTQTPSHQVTQMGQEVILRCVPISNHLYFYWYRQILGQKVEFLVSFYNNEISEKSEIFDDQFSVERPDGSNFTLKIRSTKLEDSAMYFCASLRGGRETQYFGPGTRLLVL.

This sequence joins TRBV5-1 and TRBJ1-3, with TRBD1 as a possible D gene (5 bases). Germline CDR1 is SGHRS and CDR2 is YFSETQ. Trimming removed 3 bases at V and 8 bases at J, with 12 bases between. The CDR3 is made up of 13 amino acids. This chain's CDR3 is CASSSRGGDTIYF. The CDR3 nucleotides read TGCGCCAGCAGCTCCCGAGGAGGGGACACCATATATTTT.

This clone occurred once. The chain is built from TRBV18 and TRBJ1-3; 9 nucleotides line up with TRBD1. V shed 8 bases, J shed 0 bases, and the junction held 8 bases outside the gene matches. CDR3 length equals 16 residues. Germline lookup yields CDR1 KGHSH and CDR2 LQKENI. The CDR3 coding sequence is TGTGCCAGCGTGGACAGGGGCCCGATCTCTGGAAACACCATATATTTT. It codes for CASVDRGPISGNTIYF. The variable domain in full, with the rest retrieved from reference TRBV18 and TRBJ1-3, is NAGVMQNPRHLVRRRGQEARLRCSPMKGHSHVYWYRQLPEEGLKFMVYLQKENIIDESGMPKERFSAEFPKEGPSILRIQQVVRGDSAAYFCASVDRGPISGNTIYFGEGSWLTVV.

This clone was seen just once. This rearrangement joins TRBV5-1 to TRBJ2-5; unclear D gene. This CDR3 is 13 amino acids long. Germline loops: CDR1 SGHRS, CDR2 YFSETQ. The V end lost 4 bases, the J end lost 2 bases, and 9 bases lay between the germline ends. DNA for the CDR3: TGCGCCAGCAGCAATACTATACAAGAGACCCAGTACTTC. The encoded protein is CASSNTIQETQYF.

As DNA, the CDR3 is TGTGCCTGGGAGCCCAGGGGGCTGTACGAGCAGTACTTC. This sequence encodes CAWEPRGLYEQYF. This sequence joins TRBV30 and TRBJ2-7; 8 positions match TRBD1. The CDR3 has 13 amino acids. Per the germline V gene, CDR1 is GTSNPN and CDR2 is SVGIG (reference sequence). The junction had 7 bases not matched to a gene; V was cut back by 5 bases and J by 4 bases.

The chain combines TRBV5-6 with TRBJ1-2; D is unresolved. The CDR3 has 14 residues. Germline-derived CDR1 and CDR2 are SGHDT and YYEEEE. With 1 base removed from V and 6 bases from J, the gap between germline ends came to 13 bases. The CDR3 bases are TGTGCCAGCAGCTTGAGCAGGCTCCGCCATGGCTACACCTTC. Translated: CASSLSRLRHGYTF.

The CDR3 loop reads CASSSSRGPYGYTF. In nucleotides, the CDR3 is TGTGCCAGCAGTTCCAGTAGGGGCCCCTATGGCTACACCTTC. The V gene is TRBV5-4, the J gene TRBJ1-2; possibly TRBD1 for D (5 bases). The V gene lost 5 bases and the J gene lost 4 bases, with 15 bases spanning the gap. The CDR3 is made up of 14 amino acids. CDR1 is SGHNT and CDR2 is YYREEE in the germline V gene (reference sequence).

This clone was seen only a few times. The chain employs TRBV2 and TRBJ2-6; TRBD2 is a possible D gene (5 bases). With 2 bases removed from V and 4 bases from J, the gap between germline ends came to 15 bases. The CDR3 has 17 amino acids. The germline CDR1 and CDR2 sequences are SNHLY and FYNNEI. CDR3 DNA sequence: TGTGCCAGCAGTGAAAGATGGCTAGCCTCGGGGGCCAACGTCCTGACTTTC. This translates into CASSERWLASGANVLTF. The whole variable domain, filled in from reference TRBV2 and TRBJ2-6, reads EPEVTQTPSHQVTQMGQEVILRCVPISNHLYFYWYRQILGQKVEFLVSFYNNEISEKSEIFDDQFSVERPDGSNFTLKIRSTKLEDSAMYFCASSERWLASGANVLTFGAGSRLTVL.

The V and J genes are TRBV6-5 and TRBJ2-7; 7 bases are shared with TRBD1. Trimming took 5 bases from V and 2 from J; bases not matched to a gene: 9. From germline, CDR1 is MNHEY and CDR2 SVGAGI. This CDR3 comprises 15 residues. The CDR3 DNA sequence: TGTGCCAGCAGTAGGGGGACAGTTGGGGCCTACGAGCAGTACTTC. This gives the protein CASSRGTVGAYEQYF.

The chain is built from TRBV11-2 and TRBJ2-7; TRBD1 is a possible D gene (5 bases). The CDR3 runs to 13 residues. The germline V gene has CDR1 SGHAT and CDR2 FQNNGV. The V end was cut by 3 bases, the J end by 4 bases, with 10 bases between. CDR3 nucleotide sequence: TGTGCCAGCAGCTTCCAGCAGGGTTACGAGCAGTACTTC. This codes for CASSFQQGYEQYF.

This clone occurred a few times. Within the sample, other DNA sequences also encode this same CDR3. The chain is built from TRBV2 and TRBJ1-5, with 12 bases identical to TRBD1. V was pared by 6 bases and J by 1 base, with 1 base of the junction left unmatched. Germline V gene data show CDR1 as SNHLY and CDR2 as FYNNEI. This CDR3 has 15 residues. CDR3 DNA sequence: TGTGCCAGCAGCGGGACAGGGGGCAGCAATCAGCCCCAGCATTTT. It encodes CASSGTGGSNQPQHF.

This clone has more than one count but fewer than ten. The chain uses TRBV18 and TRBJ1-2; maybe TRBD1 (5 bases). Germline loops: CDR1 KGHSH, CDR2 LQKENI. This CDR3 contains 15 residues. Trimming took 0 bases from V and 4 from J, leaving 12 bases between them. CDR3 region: CASSPPQGSAYGYTF. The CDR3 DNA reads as TGTGCCAGCTCACCACCGCAGGGATCAGCCTATGGCTACACCTTC. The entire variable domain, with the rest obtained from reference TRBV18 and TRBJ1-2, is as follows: NAGVMQNPRHLVRRRGQEARLRCSPMKGHSHVYWYRQLPEEGLKFMVYLQKENIIDESGMPKERFSAEFPKEGPSILRIQQVVRGDSAAYFCASSPPQGSAYGYTFGSGTRLTVV.

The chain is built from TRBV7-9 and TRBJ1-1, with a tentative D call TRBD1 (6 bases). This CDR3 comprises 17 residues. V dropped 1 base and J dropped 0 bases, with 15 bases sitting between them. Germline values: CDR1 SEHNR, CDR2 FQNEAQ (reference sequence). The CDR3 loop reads CASSLGTALFLNTEAFF. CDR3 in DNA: TGTGCCAGCAGCTTAGGGACAGCGCTATTTCTGAACACTGAAGCTTTCTTT. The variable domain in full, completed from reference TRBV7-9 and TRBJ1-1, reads DTGVSQNPRHKITKRGQNVTFRCDPISEHNRLYWYRQTLGQGPEFLTYFQNEAQLEKSRLLSDRFSAERPKGSFSTLEIQRTEQGDSAMYLCASSLGTALFLNTEAFFGQGTRLTVV.

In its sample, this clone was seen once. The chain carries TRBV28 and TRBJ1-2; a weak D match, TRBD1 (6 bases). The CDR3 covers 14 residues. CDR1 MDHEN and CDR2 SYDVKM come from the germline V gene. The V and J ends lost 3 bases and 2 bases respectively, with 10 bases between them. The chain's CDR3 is CASSFRGDNYGYTF. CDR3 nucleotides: TGTGCCAGCAGTTTCAGGGGAGACAACTATGGCTACACCTTC.

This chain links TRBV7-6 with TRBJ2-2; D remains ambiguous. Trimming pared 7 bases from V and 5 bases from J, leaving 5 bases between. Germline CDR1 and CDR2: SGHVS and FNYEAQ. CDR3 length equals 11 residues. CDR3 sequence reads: CASTNTGELFF. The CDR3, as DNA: TGTGCCAGCACCAATACCGGGGAGCTGTTTTTT.

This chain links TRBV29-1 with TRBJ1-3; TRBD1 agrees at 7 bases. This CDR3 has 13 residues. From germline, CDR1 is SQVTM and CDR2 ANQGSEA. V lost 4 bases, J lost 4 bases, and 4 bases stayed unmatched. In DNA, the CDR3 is TGCAGCGTTGTAGGACAGGCGGGAAACACCATATATTTT. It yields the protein CSVVGQAGNTIYF.

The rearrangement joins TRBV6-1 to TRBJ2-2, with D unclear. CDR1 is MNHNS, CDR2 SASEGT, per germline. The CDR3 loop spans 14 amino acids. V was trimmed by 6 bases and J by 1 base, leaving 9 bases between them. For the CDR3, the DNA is TGTGCCAGCAGGTCGTTTCTGAACACCGGGGAGCTGTTTTTT. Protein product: CASRSFLNTGELFF.

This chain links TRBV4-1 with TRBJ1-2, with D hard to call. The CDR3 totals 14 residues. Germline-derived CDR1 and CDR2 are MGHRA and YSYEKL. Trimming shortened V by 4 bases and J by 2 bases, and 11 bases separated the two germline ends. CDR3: CASSPSSLNYGYTF. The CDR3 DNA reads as TGCGCCAGCAGCCCTAGCAGCCTAAACTATGGCTACACCTTC.

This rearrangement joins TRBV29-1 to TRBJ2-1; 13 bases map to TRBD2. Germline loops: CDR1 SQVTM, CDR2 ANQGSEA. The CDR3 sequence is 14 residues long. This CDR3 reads CGGLAGVLYNEQFF. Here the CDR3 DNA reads TGCGGAGGACTAGCGGGGGTTCTTTACAATGAGCAGTTCTTC.

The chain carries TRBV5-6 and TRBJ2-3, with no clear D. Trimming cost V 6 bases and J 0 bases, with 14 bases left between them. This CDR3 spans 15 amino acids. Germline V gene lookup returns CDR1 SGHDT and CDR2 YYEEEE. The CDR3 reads CASIRKGASTDTQYF. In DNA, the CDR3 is TGTGCCAGCATCCGGAAAGGAGCTAGCACAGATACGCAGTATTTT. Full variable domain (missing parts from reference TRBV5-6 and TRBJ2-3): DAGVTQSPTHLIKTRGQQVTLRCSPKSGHDTVSWYQQALGQGPQFIFQYYEEEERQRGNFPDRFSGHQFPNYSSELNVNALLLGDSALYLCASIRKGASTDTQYFGPGTRLTVL.